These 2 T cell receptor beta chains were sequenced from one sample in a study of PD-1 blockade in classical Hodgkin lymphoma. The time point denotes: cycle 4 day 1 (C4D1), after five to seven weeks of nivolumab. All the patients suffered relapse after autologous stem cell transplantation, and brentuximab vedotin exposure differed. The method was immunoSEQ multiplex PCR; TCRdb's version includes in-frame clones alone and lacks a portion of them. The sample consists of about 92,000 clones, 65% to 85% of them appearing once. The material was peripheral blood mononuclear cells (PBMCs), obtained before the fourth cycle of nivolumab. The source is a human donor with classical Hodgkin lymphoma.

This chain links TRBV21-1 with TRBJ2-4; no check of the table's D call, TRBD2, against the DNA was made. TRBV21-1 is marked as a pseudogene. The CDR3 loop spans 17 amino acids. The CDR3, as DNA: TGTGCCAGCAGCAAAGCAAGCGGGGGAACTCTAAAAAACATTCAGTACTTC. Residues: CASSKASGGTLKNIQYF.

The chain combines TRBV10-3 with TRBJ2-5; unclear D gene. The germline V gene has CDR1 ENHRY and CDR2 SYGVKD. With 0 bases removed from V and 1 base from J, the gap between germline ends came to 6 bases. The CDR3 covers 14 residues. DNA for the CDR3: TGTGCCATCAGTGAGTCTCTAGTCCAAGAGACCCAGTACTTC. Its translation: CAISESLVQETQYF.